The clone carrying this TCR beta chain was observed once. Germline V gene sequence: CDR1 MNHNS, CDR2 SASEGT. V lost 6 bases to trimming and J lost 5 bases, with 13 bases between them. This CDR3 comprises 13 residues. The data stem from a study of OX40 agonist ivuxolimab in advanced cancers. Turning to the study itself: Dose-escalation patients were diagnosed with hepatocellular carcinoma, melanoma, renal cell cancer or head and neck cancer. It was permissible to have had prior anti-PD-1, anti-PD-L1 or anti-CTLA-4 therapy, and around 40% had some. Partial responses were achieved by three patients, of whom one had hepatocellular carcinoma and two had cutaneous melanoma.

Assay: immunoSEQ multiplex PCR; the TCRdb copy retains only in-frame clones and omits some. Of approximately 87,000 clones listed, 88% are singletons. The gene calls are TRBV6-1 and TRBJ1-2; D ambiguous. The sequence was obtained from an adult with an advanced solid tumor such as melanoma, head and neck, liver or kidney cancer. The material was CD4+ or CD8+ T cells sorted from blood, obtained in a trial of the OX40 agonist ivuxolimab. CDR3 sequence (DNA): TGTGCCAGCAGCCCCGCACAGTCGTATGGCTACACCTTC. This gives the protein CASSPAQSYGYTF.